This TCR beta chain was captured in a study of identical twins. CDR1 is SNHLY and CDR2 is FYNNEI in the germline V gene. The CDR3 covers 14 residues. V was clipped by 6 bases and J by 2 bases, with 14 bases between them. MiXCR, applied by TCRdb to the 5' RACE reads, yields one record per CDR3 protein. The data show around 500,000 distinct CDR3 sequences, with about 14% seen just once and about 0.54% held by the top ten. The same data also contributed to another study, on yellow fever vaccine responses in identical twins.

The J gene is TRBJ2-7, the V gene TRBV2; the D is unclear. Sequences were obtained from CD4+ T cells sorted from blood. The TCR comes from a woman between 18 and 29 years old in good health. The CDR3 region has the DNA TGTGCCAGCAGGTCCGGAAGGTTGACCTACGAGCAGTACTTC. Residues: CASRSGRLTYEQYF.